The T cell receptor beta chain described here comes from a study of CD8 T cells in Susac syndrome. The V gene's germline CDR1 is DFQATT and CDR2 SNEGSKA (reference sequence). The V end was cut by 7 bases, the J end by 5 bases, with 17 bases between. The CDR3 has 13 residues. After extraction with the RNeasy kit, about 0.45 to 1 ug of the RNA was reverse transcribed using random hexamers. Using its own MiXCR run on the immunoSEQ multiplex PCR reads, TCRdb lists one record per CDR3 protein. In the table there are just over 150,000 distinct CDR3 sequences, 95% to 96% of which are singletons. This chain links TRBV20-1 with TRBJ2-5; the D gene is possibly TRBD1 (7 bases). The clonotype comes from a human donor with multiple sclerosis. Material for sequencing was CD8+ T cells from PBMCs. This CDR3 is CSVRGLAQETQYF. The CDR3 nucleotides read TGCAGTGTTAGGGGGCTAGCGCAGGAGACCCAGTACTTC.